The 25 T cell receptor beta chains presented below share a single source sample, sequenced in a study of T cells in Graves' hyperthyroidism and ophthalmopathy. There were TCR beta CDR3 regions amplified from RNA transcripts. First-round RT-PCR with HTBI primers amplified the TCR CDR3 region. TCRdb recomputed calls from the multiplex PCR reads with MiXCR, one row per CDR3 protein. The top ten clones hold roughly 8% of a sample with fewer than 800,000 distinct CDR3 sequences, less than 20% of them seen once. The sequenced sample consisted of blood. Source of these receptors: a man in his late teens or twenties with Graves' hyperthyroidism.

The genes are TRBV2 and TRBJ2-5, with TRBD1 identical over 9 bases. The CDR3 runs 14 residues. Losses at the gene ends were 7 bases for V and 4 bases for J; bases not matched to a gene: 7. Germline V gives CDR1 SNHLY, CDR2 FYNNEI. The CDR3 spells CASTAQGARETQYF. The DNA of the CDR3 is TGTGCCAGCACTGCACAGGGGGCGAGAGAGACCCAGTACTTC. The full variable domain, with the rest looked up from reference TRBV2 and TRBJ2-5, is EPEVTQTPSHQVTQMGQEVILRCVPISNHLYFYWYRQILGQKVEFLVSFYNNEISEKSEIFDDQFSVERPDGSNFTLKIRSTKLEDSAMYFCASTAQGARETQYFGPGTRLLVL.

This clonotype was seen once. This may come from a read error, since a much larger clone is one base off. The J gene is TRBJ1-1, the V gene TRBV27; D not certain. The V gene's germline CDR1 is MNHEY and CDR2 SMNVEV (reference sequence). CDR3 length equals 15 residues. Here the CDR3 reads CASGLIPGLNTEAFF. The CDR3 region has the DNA TGTGCCAGCGGTTTAATCCCGGGTTTGAACACTGAAGCTTTCTTT.

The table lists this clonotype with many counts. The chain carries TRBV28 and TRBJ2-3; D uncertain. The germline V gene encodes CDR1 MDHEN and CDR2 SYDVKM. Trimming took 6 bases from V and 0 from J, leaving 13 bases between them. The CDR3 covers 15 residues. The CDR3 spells CASRPRVGSTDTQYF. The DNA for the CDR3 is TGTGCCAGCAGGCCAAGAGTAGGTAGCACAGATACGCAGTATTTT.

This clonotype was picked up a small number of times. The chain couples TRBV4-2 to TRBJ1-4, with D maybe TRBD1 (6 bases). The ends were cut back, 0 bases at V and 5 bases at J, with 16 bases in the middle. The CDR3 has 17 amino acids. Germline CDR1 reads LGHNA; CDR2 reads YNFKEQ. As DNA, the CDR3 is TGTGCCAGCAGCCAAGAGGGGGCAGTAGGGCGAAATGAAAAACTGTTTTTT. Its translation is CASSQEGAVGRNEKLFF.

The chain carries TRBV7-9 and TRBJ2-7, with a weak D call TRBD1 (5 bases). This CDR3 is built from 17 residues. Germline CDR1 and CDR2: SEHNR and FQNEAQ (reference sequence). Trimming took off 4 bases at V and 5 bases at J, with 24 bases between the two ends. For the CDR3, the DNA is TGTGCCAGCAGCTACTCAGGGATGGACGTGGGTTGGGACGAGCAGTACTTC. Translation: CASSYSGMDVGWDEQYF.

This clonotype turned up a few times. Here the CDR3 DNA reads TGTGCCAGCAGTGGGGACGAGGACACCGGGGAGCTGTTTTTT. Protein product: CASSGDEDTGELFF. The chain couples TRBV28 to TRBJ2-2; perhaps D is TRBD1 or TRBD2 (5 bases each). The V end lost 5 bases, the J end lost 3 bases, and 10 bases lay between the germline ends. CDR3 size: 14 residues. CDR1 MDHEN and CDR2 SYDVKM come from the germline V gene.

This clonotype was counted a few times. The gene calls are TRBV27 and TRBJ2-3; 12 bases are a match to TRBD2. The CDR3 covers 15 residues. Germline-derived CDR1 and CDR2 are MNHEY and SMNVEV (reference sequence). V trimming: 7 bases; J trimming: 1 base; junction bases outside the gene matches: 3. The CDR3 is CASNPSGRGTDTQYF. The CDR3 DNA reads TGTGCCAGCAATCCTAGCGGGAGGGGCACAGATACGCAGTATTTT.

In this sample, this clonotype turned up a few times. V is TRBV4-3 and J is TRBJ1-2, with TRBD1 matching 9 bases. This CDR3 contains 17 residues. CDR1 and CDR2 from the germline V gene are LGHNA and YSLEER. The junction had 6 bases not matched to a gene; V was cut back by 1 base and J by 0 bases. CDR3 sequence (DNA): TGCGCCAGCAGCCAAGTAACCGGGACAGGGTCTAACTATGGCTACACCTTC. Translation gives CASSQVTGTGSNYGYTF.

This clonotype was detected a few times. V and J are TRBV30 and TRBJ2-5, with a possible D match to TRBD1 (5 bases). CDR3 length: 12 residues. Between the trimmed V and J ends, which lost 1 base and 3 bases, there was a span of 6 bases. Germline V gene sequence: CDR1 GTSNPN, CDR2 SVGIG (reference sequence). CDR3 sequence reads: CAWSGREETQYF. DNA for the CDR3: TGTGCCTGGAGTGGCAGGGAAGAGACCCAGTACTTC.

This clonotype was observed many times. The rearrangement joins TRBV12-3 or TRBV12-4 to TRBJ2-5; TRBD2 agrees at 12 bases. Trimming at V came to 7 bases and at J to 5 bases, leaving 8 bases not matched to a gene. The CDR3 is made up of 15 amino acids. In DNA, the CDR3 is TGTGCCAGCAACGACGGACTAGCGGGACTCGAGACCCAGTACTTC. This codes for CASNDGLAGLETQYF.

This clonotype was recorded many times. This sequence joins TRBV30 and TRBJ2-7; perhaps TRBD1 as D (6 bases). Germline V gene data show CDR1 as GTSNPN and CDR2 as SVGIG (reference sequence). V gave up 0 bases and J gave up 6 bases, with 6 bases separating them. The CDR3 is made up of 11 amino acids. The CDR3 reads CAWSVGGEQYF. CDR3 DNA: TGTGCCTGGAGTGTAGGGGGCGAGCAGTACTTC.

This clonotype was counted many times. The CDR3 sequence is CASEPGQPTSYNEQFF. The CDR3 DNA is TGTGCCAGCGAGCCCGGACAGCCTACATCCTACAATGAGCAGTTCTTC. The chain has TRBV28 and TRBJ2-1; weak D call: TRBD1 (6 bases). Per germline, CDR1 MDHEN and CDR2 SYDVKM. V lost 8 bases to trimming and J lost 1 base, with 18 bases between them. The length of the CDR3 is 16 residues.

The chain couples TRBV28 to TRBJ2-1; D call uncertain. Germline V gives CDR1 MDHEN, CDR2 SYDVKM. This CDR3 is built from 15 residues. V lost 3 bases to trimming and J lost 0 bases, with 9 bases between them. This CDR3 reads CASSFLRTSYNEQFF. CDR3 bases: TGTGCCAGCAGTTTCCTCCGGACCTCCTACAATGAGCAGTTCTTC.

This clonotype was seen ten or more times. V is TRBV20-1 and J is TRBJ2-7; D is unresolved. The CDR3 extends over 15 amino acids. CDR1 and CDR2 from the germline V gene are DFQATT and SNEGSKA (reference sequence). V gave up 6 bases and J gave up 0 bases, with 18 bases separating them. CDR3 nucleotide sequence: TGCAGTGCCCCGTCCCCGACCGTAGCCTCCTACGAGCAGTACTTC. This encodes CSAPSPTVASYEQYF.

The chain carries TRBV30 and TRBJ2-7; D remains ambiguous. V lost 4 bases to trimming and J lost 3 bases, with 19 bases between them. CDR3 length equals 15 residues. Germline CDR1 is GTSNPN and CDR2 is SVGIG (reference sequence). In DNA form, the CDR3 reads TGTGCCTGGAATGGTTATGGCCGGCGCCTCTACGAGCAGTACTTC. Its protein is CAWNGYGRRLYEQYF.

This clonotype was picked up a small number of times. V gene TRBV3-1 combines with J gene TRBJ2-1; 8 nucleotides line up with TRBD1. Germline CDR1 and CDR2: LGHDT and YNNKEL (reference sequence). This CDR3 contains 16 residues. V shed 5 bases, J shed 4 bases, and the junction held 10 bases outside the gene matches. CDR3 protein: CASSEQTDRVYNEQFF. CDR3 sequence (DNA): TGTGCCAGCAGCGAACAAACGGACAGGGTGTACAATGAGCAGTTCTTC.

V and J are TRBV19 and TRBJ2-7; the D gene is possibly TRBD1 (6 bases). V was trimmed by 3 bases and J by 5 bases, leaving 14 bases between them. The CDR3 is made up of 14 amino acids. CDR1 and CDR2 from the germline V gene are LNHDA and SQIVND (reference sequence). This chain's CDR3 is CASSISTGGDEQYF. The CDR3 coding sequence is TGTGCCAGTAGTATCTCGACAGGTGGGGACGAGCAGTACTTC.

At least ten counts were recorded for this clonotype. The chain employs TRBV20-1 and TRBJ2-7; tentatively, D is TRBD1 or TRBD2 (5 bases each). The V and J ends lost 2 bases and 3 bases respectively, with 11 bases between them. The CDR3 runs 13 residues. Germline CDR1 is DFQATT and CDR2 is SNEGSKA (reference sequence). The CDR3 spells CSARRGANYEQYF. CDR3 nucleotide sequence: TGCAGTGCTAGAAGAGGGGCCAACTACGAGCAGTACTTC.

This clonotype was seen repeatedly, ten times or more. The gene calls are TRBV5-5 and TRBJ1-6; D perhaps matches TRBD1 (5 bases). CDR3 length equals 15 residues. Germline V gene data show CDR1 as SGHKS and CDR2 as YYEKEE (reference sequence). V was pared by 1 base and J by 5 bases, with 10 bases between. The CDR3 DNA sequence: TGTGCCAGCAGCTTGCGTCAGGGACATAATTCACCCCTCCACTTT. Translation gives CASSLRQGHNSPLHF.

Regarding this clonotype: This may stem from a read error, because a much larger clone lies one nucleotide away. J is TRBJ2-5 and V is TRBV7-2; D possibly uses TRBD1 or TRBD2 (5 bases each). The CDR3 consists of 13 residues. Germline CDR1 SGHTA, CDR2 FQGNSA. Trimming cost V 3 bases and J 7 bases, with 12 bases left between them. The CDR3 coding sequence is TGTGCCAGCAGCTTTCTGGGGGAAGGGACCCAGTACTTC. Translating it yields CASSFLGEGTQYF. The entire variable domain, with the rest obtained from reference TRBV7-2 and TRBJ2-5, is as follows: GAGVSQSPSNKVTEKGKDVELRCDPISGHTALYWYRQSLGQGLEFLIYFQGNSAPDKSGLPSDRFSAERTGGSVSTLTIQRTQQEDSAVYLCASSFLGEGTQYFGPGTRLLVL.

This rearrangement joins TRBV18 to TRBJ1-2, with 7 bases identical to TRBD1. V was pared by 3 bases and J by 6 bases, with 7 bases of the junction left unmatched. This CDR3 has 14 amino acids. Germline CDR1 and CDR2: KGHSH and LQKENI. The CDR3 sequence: CASSPTRQGDGYTF. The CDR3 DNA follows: TGTGCCAGCTCACCGACGAGACAGGGCGATGGCTACACCTTC.

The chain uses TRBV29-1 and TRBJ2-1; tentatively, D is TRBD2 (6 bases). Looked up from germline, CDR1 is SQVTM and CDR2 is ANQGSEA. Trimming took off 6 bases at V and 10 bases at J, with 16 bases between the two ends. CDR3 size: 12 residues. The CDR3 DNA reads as TGCAGCGTCGACCGCGGGGTTTTGGAGCAGTTCTTC. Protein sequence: CSVDRGVLEQFF.

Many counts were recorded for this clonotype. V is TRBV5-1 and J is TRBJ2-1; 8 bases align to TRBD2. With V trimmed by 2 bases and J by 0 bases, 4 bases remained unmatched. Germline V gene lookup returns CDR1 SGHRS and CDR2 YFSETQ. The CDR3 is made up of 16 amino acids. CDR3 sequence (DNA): TGCGCCAGCAGCTTCTTAGCGGGGAGCTCCTACAATGAGCAGTTCTTC. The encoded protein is CASSFLAGSSYNEQFF.

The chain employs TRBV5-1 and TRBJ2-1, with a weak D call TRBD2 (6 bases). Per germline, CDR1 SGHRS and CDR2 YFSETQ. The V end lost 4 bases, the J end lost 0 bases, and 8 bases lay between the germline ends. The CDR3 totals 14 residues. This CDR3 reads CASSRESSYNEQFF. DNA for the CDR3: TGCGCCAGCAGCCGGGAGAGCTCCTACAATGAGCAGTTCTTC. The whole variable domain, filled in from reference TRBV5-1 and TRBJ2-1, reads KAGVTQTPRYLIKTRGQQVTLSCSPISGHRSVSWYQQTPGQGLQFLFEYFSETQRNKGNFPGRFSGRQFSNSRSEMNVSTLELGDSALYLCASSRESSYNEQFFGPGTRLTVL.

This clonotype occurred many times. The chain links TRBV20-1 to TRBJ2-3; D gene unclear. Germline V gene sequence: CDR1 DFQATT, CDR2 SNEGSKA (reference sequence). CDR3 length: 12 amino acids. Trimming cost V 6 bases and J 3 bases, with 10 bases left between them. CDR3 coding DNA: TGCAGTGCCCTTGGGCAAACAGATACGCAGTATTTT. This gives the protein CSALGQTDTQYF.